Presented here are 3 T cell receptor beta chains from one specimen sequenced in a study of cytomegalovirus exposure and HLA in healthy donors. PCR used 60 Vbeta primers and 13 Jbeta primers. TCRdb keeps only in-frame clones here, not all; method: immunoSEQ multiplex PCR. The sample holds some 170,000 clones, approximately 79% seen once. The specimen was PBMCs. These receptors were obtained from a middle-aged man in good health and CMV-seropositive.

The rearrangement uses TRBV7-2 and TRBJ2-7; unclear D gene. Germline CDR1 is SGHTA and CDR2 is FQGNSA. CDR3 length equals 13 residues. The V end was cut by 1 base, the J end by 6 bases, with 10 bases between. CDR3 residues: CASSLELYSEQYF. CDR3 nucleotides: TGTGCCAGCAGCTTAGAACTATATTCCGAGCAGTACTTC. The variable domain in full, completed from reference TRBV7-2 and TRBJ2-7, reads GAGVSQSPSNKVTEKGKDVELRCDPISGHTALYWYRQSLGQGLEFLIYFQGNSAPDKSGLPSDRFSAERTGGSVSTLTIQRTQQEDSAVYLCASSLELYSEQYFGPGTRLTVT.

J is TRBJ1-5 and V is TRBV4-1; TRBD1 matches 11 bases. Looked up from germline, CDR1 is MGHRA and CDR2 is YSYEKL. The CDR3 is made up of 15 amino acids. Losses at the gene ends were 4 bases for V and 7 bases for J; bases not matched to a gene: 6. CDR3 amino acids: CASSRGTGGRQPQHF. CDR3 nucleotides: TGCGCCAGCAGCCGAGGGACAGGGGGGAGGCAGCCCCAGCATTTT.

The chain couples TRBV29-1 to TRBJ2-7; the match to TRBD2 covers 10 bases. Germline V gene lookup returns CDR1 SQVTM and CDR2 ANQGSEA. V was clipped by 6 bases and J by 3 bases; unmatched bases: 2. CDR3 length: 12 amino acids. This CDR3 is CSVEREGYEQYF. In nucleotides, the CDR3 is TGCAGCGTCGAGCGGGAGGGCTACGAGCAGTACTTC.